This T cell receptor beta chain comes out of a study of cytomegalovirus exposure and HLA in healthy donors. Study-level results: Presence/absence analyses took donor sequencing depth as roughly uniform. The majority of TCR sequences were rare, yet some public TCRs appeared in many donors.

Primers included in the PCR were 60 Vbeta and 13 Jbeta primers. This table comes from immunoSEQ multiplex PCR, and its TCRdb copy is limited to in-frame clones, with some not included. Of around 170,000 clones listed, over 70% are singletons. About this clone itself: Its target is not known.

Sequenced: PBMCs. This receptor was obtained from a woman in her forties or fifties in good health and CMV-seropositive.

The CDR3 nucleotides read TGTGCCAGCAGCAGCGAGACAGTCGTCCCCTACAATGAGCAGTTCTTC. Its translation: CASSSETVVPYNEQFF. The rearrangement uses TRBV4-2 and TRBJ2-1; possibly TRBD1 for D (5 bases). With 5 bases removed from V and 2 bases from J, the gap between germline ends came to 16 bases. Germline V lookup: CDR1 LGHNA, CDR2 YNFKEQ. This CDR3 has 16 residues.